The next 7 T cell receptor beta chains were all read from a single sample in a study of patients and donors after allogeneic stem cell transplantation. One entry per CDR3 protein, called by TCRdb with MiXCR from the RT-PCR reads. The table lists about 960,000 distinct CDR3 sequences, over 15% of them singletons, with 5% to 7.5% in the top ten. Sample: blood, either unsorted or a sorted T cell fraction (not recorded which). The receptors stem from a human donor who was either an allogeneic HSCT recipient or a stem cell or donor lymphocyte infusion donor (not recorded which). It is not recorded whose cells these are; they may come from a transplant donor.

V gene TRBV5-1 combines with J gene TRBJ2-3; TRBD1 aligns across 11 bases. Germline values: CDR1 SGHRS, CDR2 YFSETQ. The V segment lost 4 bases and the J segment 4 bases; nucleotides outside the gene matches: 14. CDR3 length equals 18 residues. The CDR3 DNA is TGCGCCAGCAGCCTCGGACAGGGGGCCCTTTGGGTCGCAGATACGCAGTATTTT. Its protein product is CASSLGQGALWVADTQYF.

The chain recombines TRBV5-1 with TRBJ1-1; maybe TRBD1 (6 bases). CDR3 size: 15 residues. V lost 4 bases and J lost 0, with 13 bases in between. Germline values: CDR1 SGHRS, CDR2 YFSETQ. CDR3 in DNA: TGCGCCAGCAGCGGGGCCGGGGGGCTGAACACTGAAGCTTTCTTT. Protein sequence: CASSGAGGLNTEAFF.

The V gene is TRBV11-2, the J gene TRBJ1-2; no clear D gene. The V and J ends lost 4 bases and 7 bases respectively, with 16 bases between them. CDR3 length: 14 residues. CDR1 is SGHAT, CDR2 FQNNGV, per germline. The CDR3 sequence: CASSSLVGKGGYTF. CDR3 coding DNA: TGTGCCAGCAGCTCTTTGGTAGGGAAGGGTGGCTACACCTTC.

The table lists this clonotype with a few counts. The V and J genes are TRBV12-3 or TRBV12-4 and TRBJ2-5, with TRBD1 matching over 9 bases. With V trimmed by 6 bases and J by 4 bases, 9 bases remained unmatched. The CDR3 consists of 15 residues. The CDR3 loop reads CASSHLTGGRETQYF. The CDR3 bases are TGTGCCAGCAGCCACCTAACAGGGGGCAGAGAGACCCAGTACTTC.

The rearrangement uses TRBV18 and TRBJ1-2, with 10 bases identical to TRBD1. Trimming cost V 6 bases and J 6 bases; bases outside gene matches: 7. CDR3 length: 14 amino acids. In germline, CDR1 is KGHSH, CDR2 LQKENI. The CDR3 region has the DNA TGTGCCAGCTCGCCGAAGGGACAGGGGAATGGCTACACCTTC. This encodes CASSPKGQGNGYTF.

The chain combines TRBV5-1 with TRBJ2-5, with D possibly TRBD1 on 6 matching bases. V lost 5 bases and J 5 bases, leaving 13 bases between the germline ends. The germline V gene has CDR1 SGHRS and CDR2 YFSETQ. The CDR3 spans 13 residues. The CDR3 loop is CASSPQGWETQYF. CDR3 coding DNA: TGCGCCAGCAGTCCACAGGGATGGGAGACCCAGTACTTC. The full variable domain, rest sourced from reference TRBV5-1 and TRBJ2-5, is KAGVTQTPRYLIKTRGQQVTLSCSPISGHRSVSWYQQTPGQGLQFLFEYFSETQRNKGNFPGRFSGRQFSNSRSEMNVSTLELGDSALYLCASSPQGWETQYFGPGTRLLVL.

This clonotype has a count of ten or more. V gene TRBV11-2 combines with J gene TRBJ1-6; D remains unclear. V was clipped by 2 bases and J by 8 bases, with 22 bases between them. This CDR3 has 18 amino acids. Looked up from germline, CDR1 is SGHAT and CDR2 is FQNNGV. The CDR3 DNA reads TGTGCCAGCAGCTTATGGGTAGGGTTCGGTACCTCGGATTCACCCCTCCACTTT. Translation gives CASSLWVGFGTSDSPLHF.